This TCR beta chain was observed in a study of blood T cell repertoires in COVID-19. Study-level background: From the United States, Italy and Spain came samples of acute and convalescent COVID-19. The analysed material was cDNA or gDNA that came from T cells, B-cell-depleted T cells, or PBMCs.

Followed longitudinally, the Seattle patients had been enrolled during active infection. Per the authors' pipeline: Reference gene primer amplification in the assay estimated nucleated cell counts. The data were produced by immunoSEQ multiplex PCR, yet TCRdb's version contains in-frame clones alone and is incomplete. The D gene and trimming were derived from the DNA, and the V and J assignments and clone size from that table. The sample includes roughly 410,000 clones, around 87% seen only once; the top ten take roughly 2.1%. CDR3 size: 13 residues. V was shortened by 2 bases and J by 3 bases, with 8 bases between the two germline ends. The germline gives CDR1 KGHSH, CDR2 LQKENI.

Input material: peripheral blood. The receptor's source is a woman between 55 and 75 years old with COVID-19, enrolled during active disease. The chain recombines TRBV18 with TRBJ2-7; D might be TRBD2 (5 bases). CDR3 residues: CASSPSEGYEQYF. The CDR3 bases are TGTGCCAGCTCACCAAGCGAGGGCTACGAGCAGTACTTC.